This is a list of T cell receptor beta chains from one sample in a study of blood T cell repertoires in COVID-19. Data came from immunoSEQ multiplex PCR; TCRdb stores just in-frame clones and leaves some out. Among 200,000 or so clones, 65% to 85% were seen once, and the ten largest hold 3%. The sequencing input was peripheral blood. The receptor set was obtained from a woman under 40 who had recovered from COVID-19. Each CDR3 is given with its conserved first and last residue. Fields, in order: J gene, D gene, clone size, V gene, CDR3 DNA, CDR3 protein. The D gene is left open where the match is weak. Expanded clones are given a class, and other clones once, few, many or no size at all.

TRBJ2-5	NA	NA	TRBV5-4	TGTGCCAGCAGCTTGGGAAGGCCAGGGATTTTGGTGGAGACCCAGTACTTC	CASSLGRPGILVETQYF
TRBJ1-3	NA	NA	TRBV5-4	TGTGCCAGCAGCTCCTTAAACAACGTAGCCTCTGGAAACACCATATATTTT	CASSSLNNVASGNTIYF
TRBJ2-7	NA	NA	TRBV28	TGTGCCAGCAGTTTCGTTGGTAGCGGCTACGAGCAGTACTTC	CASSFVGSGYEQYF
TRBJ2-7	TRBD2	NA	TRBV5-6	TGTGCCAGCAGCCCGGGGGACTACTCCTACGAGCAGTACTTC	CASSPGDYSYEQYF
TRBJ2-7	TRBD2	NA	TRBV9	TGTGCCAGCAGCGGAGGGACTAGCGGGAGGTTCTACGAGCAGTACTTC	CASSGGTSGRFYEQYF
TRBJ1-1	NA	NA	TRBV27	TGTGCCAGCTCCCTGAAGTGGACATTTGTAGGGAACACTGAAGCTTTCTTT	CASSLKWTFVGNTEAFF
TRBJ1-2	NA	NA	TRBV27	TGTGCCAGCAGCCCGCTTTCGGGACTCGGGGGCTACACCTTC	CASSPLSGLGGYTF
TRBJ2-1	NA	NA	TRBV5-1	TGCGCCAGCAGCTTGGAGCAGGTGTACAATGAGCAGTTCTTC	CASSLEQVYNEQFF
TRBJ2-7	TRBD1	NA	TRBV6-5	TGTGCCAGCAGTTACTCGGGGTCAGGGGGTTCTTACGAGCAGTACTTC	CASSYSGSGGSYEQYF
TRBJ2-7	NA	NA	TRBV7-9	TGTGCCAGCAGCTTCCCCCTAAAGTCCTACGAGCAGTACTTC	CASSFPLKSYEQYF
TRBJ2-1	NA	NA	TRBV7-9	TGTGCCAGCAGTGGAGGGAGCCAATCCTACAATGAGCAGTTCTTC	CASSGGSQSYNEQFF
TRBJ2-3	NA	NA	TRBV6-1	TGTGCCAGCAGTGATGACTACACAGATACGCAGTATTTT	CASSDDYTDTQYF
TRBJ1-4	TRBD1	NA	TRBV7-6	TGTGCCAGCAGCTCGCTACAGGGGATTAATGAAAAACTGTTTTTT	CASSSLQGINEKLFF
TRBJ2-5	NA	NA	TRBV2	TGTGCCAGCAGTGACCTCGAACGGGGATACAACCAAGAGACCCAGTACTTC	CASSDLERGYNQETQYF
TRBJ2-7	TRBD2	NA	TRBV11-3	TGTGCCAGCAGCCTCCTGGGAGGGACCGAGCAGTACTTC	CASSLLGGTEQYF
TRBJ1-3	NA	NA	TRBV19	TGTGCCAGTAGTCCGGGTCGAAACACCATATATTTT	CASSPGRNTIYF
TRBJ1-5	TRBD1	NA	TRBV7-2	TGTGCCAGCAGCTTAGGACAGGGGCATCAGCCCCAGCATTTT	CASSLGQGHQPQHF
TRBJ1-6	NA	once	TRBV28	TGTGCCAGCAGTTTAATTAGCTCCTATAATTCACCCCTCCACTTT	CASSLISSYNSPLHF
TRBJ2-1	TRBD2	NA	TRBV28	TGTGCCAGCAGTAACCGACTAGCGGGAGCCCCCCAGTTCTTC	CASSNRLAGAPQFF
TRBJ2-1	NA	NA	TRBV5-4	TGTGCCTCCCACCTCGGGACTGTAAAGTACAATGAGCAGTTCTTC	CASHLGTVKYNEQFF
TRBJ2-5	TRBD1	NA	TRBV5-4	TGTGCCAGCAGCTTCTACAGGGGGCAAGCAGAGACCCAGTACTTC	CASSFYRGQAETQYF
TRBJ2-5	NA	once	TRBV7-9	TGTGCCAGCGGCACTCGGGGGCAAGAGACCCAGTACTTC	CASGTRGQETQYF
TRBJ2-7	NA	NA	TRBV5-1	TGCGCCAGCACGCCCTCGGGACTCCTTTACGAGCAGTACTTC	CASTPSGLLYEQYF
TRBJ1-5	NA	few	TRBV28	TGTGCCAGCAGCCGGGGAGTCTCTCAGCCCCAGCATTTT	CASSRGVSQPQHF
TRBJ2-7	NA	NA	TRBV19	TGTGCCAGTAGCCCCTTTTGGACAGTTTCTTACGAGCAGTACTTC	CASSPFWTVSYEQYF
TRBJ2-7	TRBD2	NA	TRBV10-2	TGCGCCAGCAGTTCCTCGACTAGCGGGATCTCTTACGAGCAGTACTTC	CASSSSTSGISYEQYF
TRBJ2-1	NA	NA	TRBV7-2	TGTGCCAGCAGCTTAGCGCGCCTGAATGAGCAGTTCTTC	CASSLARLNEQFF
TRBJ1-2	TRBD1	once	TRBV27	TGTGCCAGCAGTCAGGACAGGTCCGGAGTCGGCTACACCTTC	CASSQDRSGVGYTF
TRBJ2-3	NA	NA	TRBV28	TGTGCCAGCAGTTACAGGGTCAGCACAGATACGCAGTATTTT	CASSYRVSTDTQYF
TRBJ1-5	NA	NA	TRBV28	TGTGCCAGCAGCCGGCAGGCCCAGCATTTT	CASSRQAQHF
TRBJ2-3	TRBD2	NA	TRBV4-1	TGCGCCAGCAGCCATCAAGCGGGAGGATCCCCAGATACGCAGTATTTT	CASSHQAGGSPDTQYF
TRBJ2-3	TRBD2	NA	TRBV28	TGTGCCAGCACCCTAGCGGGGACGAGCACAGATACGCAGTATTTT	CASTLAGTSTDTQYF
TRBJ1-1	NA	NA	TRBV14	TGTGCCAGCAGCCAAGATCCGACTGAAGCTTTCTTT	CASSQDPTEAFF
TRBJ2-7	TRBD2	NA	TRBV2	TGTGCCAGCAGTGACAGAGGCGGGGGAAAGGCGCAGTACTTC	CASSDRGGGKAQYF